The rows below give T cell receptor beta chains drawn from one sample of a study of blood T cells in healthy people across ages. TCRdb passed the 5' RACE reads through MiXCR, listing each CDR3 protein once. The sample holds about 640,000 distinct CDR3 sequences, approximately 40% seen once. The sample taken for sequencing was blood. The receptors shown here come from a man older than 75 in good health. Each CDR3 is given with its conserved first and last residue. The order of the fields is J gene, clone size, CDR3 length, D gene, V gene, CDR3 protein, CDR3 DNA. D genes are given only for firm matches. The size field is filled for only some rows; it gives once, few, many or a size class.

>TRBJ1-4|once|16|-|TRBV7-9
CASSPRGGLTNEKLFF
TGTGCCAGCAGCCCAAGGGGTGGCCTAACTAATGAAAAACTGTTTTTT
>TRBJ1-1|-|14|-|TRBV20-1
CSAPNWVGRTEAFF
TGCAGTGCTCCGAATTGGGTCGGGAGAACTGAAGCTTTCTTT
>TRBJ1-3|-|17|-|TRBV4-3
CASSQGHRGSSGNTIYF
TGCGCCAGCAGCCAAGGTCATCGGGGTTCCTCTGGAAACACCATATATTTT
>TRBJ1-5|-|13|-|TRBV2
CASSSRYNQPQHF
TGTGCCAGCAGTTCCCGATACAATCAGCCCCAGCATTTT
>TRBJ2-1|few|15|TRBD1|TRBV7-3
CASSLGTGHYNEQFF
TGTGCCAGCAGCCTCGGGACAGGGCATTACAATGAGCAGTTCTTC
>TRBJ2-7|-|15|TRBD2|TRBV28
CASSRAGTRDYEQYF
TGTGCCAGCAGCCGCGCCGGGACTAGAGACTACGAGCAGTACTTC
>TRBJ2-2|-|14|-|TRBV5-8
CASNHRVVSVELFF
TGTGCCAGCAATCACAGGGTTGTTTCAGTCGAGCTGTTTTTT
>TRBJ2-2|-|14|-|TRBV29-1
CSVKGDIITGELFF
TGCAGCGTTAAGGGGGACATTATAACCGGGGAGCTGTTTTTT
>TRBJ2-2|few|14|-|TRBV7-9
CASSLGGSVGELFF
TGTGCCAGCAGCTTAGGGGGATCTGTCGGGGAGCTGTTTTTT
>TRBJ2-5|-|16|-|TRBV12-3/TRBV12-4
CASSFRGGRQQETQYF
TGTGCCAGCAGTTTTAGAGGGGGGCGGCAACAAGAGACCCAGTACTTC
>TRBJ2-3|-|15|-|TRBV29-1
CSVLGHVSSTDTQYF
TGCAGCGTTCTAGGACATGTATCTAGCACAGATACGCAGTATTTT
>TRBJ1-3|-|16|TRBD1|TRBV4-2
CASSRSQGYVRNTIYF
TGTGCCAGCAGCCGCTCACAGGGGTATGTGAGAAACACCATATATTTT
>TRBJ2-1|-|18|-|TRBV12-3/TRBV12-4
CASSFEGTGRSSYNEQFF
TGTGCCAGCAGTTTTGAGGGAACCGGTAGAAGCTCCTACAATGAGCAGTTCTTC
>TRBJ2-7|-|15|TRBD2|TRBV4-2
CASSQWTSGTYEQYF
TGTGCCAGCAGCCAGTGGACTAGCGGAACCTACGAGCAGTACTTC
>TRBJ2-1|few|14|TRBD2|TRBV5-1
CASSVLAAHNEQFF
TGCGCCAGCAGTGTACTAGCGGCCCACAATGAGCAGTTCTTC
>TRBJ1-1|few|13|-|TRBV12-3/TRBV12-4
CASSLITGTEAFF
TGTGCCAGCAGTTTAATAACGGGGACTGAAGCTTTCTTT
>TRBJ1-5|-|15|-|TRBV6-2/TRBV6-3
CASSYHSGANQPQHF
TGTGCCAGCAGTTACCACTCCGGAGCTAATCAGCCCCAGCATTTT
>TRBJ1-2|-|14|-|TRBV4-3
CASSQRGVHYGYTF
TGCGCCAGCAGCCAAAGAGGGGTTCACTATGGCTACACCTTC
>TRBJ2-1|many|14|TRBD2|TRBV10-3
CAIAPAGGGNEQFF
TGTGCCATCGCACCAGCGGGAGGTGGCAATGAGCAGTTCTTC
>TRBJ2-5|-|15|TRBD2|TRBV18
CASSRTTSGEGPQYF
TGTGCCAGCTCACGGACAACTAGCGGCGAGGGGCCCCAGTACTTC
>TRBJ2-1|few|17|TRBD2|TRBV27
CASSEWTSGRARDEQFF
TGTGCCAGCAGTGAATGGACTAGCGGGAGGGCCCGCGATGAGCAGTTCTTC
>TRBJ2-3|few|18|TRBD2|TRBV4-3
CASSQDIRLAGGPNTQYF
TGCGCCAGCAGCCAAGATATACGGTTAGCGGGAGGGCCAAATACGCAGTATTTT
>TRBJ2-7|-|16|TRBD1|TRBV7-8
CDSSLAMAGGLNEQYF
TGTGACAGCAGCTTAGCGATGGCAGGGGGCTTGAACGAGCAGTACTTC
>TRBJ1-1|-|13|-|TRBV29-1
CSVEPGGNIEAFF
TGCAGCGTTGAACCCGGGGGAAACATTGAAGCTTTCTTT
>TRBJ2-7|-|15|-|TRBV7-3
CASSFPPGGADEQYF
TGTGCCAGCAGCTTCCCCCCCGGGGGAGCGGACGAGCAGTACTTC
>TRBJ1-2|-|14|-|TRBV4-2
CASSQGWQGKGYTF
TGTGCCAGCAGCCAAGGGTGGCAGGGCAAGGGCTACACCTTC
>TRBJ2-4|many|14|-|TRBV6-2/TRBV6-3
CASGPQKGFNIQYF
TGTGCCAGCGGACCCCAGAAAGGCTTCAACATTCAGTACTTC
>TRBJ2-5|few|18|TRBD1|TRBV7-9
CASSLAEGGQGARETQYF
TGTGCCAGCAGCTTAGCTGAGGGGGGACAGGGGGCGCGAGAGACCCAGTACTTC
>TRBJ2-7|many|17|-|TRBV29-1
CSVSRGADSRGYDEQYF
TGCAGCGTTTCTCGGGGCGCTGACAGCCGAGGGTATGACGAGCAGTACTTC
>TRBJ2-5|-|16|TRBD2|TRBV15
CATSRVGGRLQETQYF
TGTGCCACCAGCAGAGTCGGGGGGAGACTCCAAGAGACCCAGTACTTC
>TRBJ2-5|many|15|TRBD2|TRBV15
CATSRDRTSAETQYF
TGTGCCACCAGCAGAGATAGGACTAGCGCAGAGACCCAGTACTTC
>TRBJ2-3|few|16|-|TRBV5-1
CASSFRRAGSSDTQYF
TGCGCCAGCAGCTTCCGGAGGGCGGGGAGTTCCGATACGCAGTATTTT
>TRBJ2-1|-|14|TRBD1|TRBV5-1
CASSLYRGHNEQFF
TGCGCCAGCAGCTTGTACAGGGGGCACAATGAGCAGTTCTTC